This T cell receptor (beta chain) was obtained from a study of T-cell reconstitution after alpha-beta-depleted transplantation in children. Study-wide findings and caveats: Reportedly, roughly two months post-transplant, alpha-beta T cells arose from several hundred expanded graft clones. Some patients owed their high day-60 TCRbeta diversity to surviving recipient T cells and thymic progenitors.

V lost 4 bases to trimming and J lost 2 bases, with 13 bases between them. Germline V gene data show CDR1 as SGHRS and CDR2 as YFSETQ. This CDR3 comprises 15 residues. In this sample, this clonotype turned up many times. Its antigen remains unknown. Preparation of the TCRbeta library was carried out with unique molecular identifiers. TCRdb re-derived calls from the PCR reads in MiXCR, one entry per CDR3 protein. The profile shows about 170,000 distinct CDR3 sequences, over 8.5% of them singletons. The sequence was collected from a boy between 2 and 10 years old with acute myeloid leukemia, due to receive a stem cell transplant. The rearrangement joins TRBV5-1 to TRBJ2-1; D ambiguous. The sample in question was PBMCs, obtained before TCRalphabeta/CD19-depleted stem cell transplant. CDR3 coding DNA: TGCGCCAGCAGCGAACACCGGCCCGCCTACAATGAGCAGTTCTTC. This encodes CASSEHRPAYNEQFF.